A single sample gave rise to the 5 T cell receptor beta chains below, sequenced in a study of regulatory T cells in long-lasting Graves disease. In building TCR beta libraries, iRepertoire HTBI primers were used together with Arm-PCR of CDR3 regions. TCRdb used MiXCR to reprocess the multiplex PCR reads, holding one entry per CDR3 protein. The sample comprises about 420,000 distinct CDR3 sequences, 20% to 30% of which are singletons, and about a quarter rests with the top ten. The time point is: persistent/refractory GD, antithyroid drugs over 5 years with positive TRAb. The TCR library was made from RNA extracted from PBMCs. This specimen consisted of peripheral blood mononuclear cells (PBMCs), obtained when the disease was refractory, from a patient treated with antithyroid drugs. These TCRs come from a female donor with Graves disease.

Comments on this clonotype: Since a much larger clone is just one base distant, this may be a read error. V usage is TRBV7-2 and J usage is TRBJ1-2, with D unresolved. The CDR3 has 13 amino acids. Germline CDR1 reads SGHTA; CDR2 reads FQGNSA. As DNA, the CDR3 is TGTGCCTGCAGCTTTATGGAAAGGGATGGCTACACCTTC. The encoded protein is CACSFMERDGYTF.

The chain couples TRBV7-6 to TRBJ1-5, with D maybe TRBD1 (6 bases). This CDR3 has 12 amino acids. Looked up from germline, CDR1 is SGHVS and CDR2 is FNYEAQ. Trimming left V 0 bases short and J 10 bases short, with 7 bases between. The CDR3 reads CASSLAGGPQHF. The CDR3 DNA reads as TGTGCCAGCAGCTTAGCAGGGGGTCCCCAGCATTTT.

This clonotype was detected many times. The chain couples TRBV27 to TRBJ2-6; 9 nucleotides align to TRBD1. The germline V gene has CDR1 MNHEY and CDR2 SMNVEV (reference sequence). Unmatched junction bases numbered 6, after V lost 5 bases and J lost 4 bases. This CDR3 comprises 16 residues. The CDR3 loop reads CASSIGTGHGANVLTF. The CDR3, as DNA: TGTGCCAGCAGTATTGGGACAGGGCACGGGGCCAACGTCCTGACTTTC.

This clonotype was found many times. The CDR3 DNA reads as TGTGCCAGCAGTACCCAGGGGTTGAACACTGAAGCTTTCTTT. This sequence encodes CASSTQGLNTEAFF. J is TRBJ1-1 and V is TRBV7-8, with D perhaps matching TRBD1 (6 bases). V gave up 6 bases and J gave up 0 bases, with 11 bases separating them. CDR3 length: 14 residues. Germline loops: CDR1 SGHVS, CDR2 FQNEAQ. Combining the CDR3 with reference TRBV7-8 and TRBJ1-1 gives the whole variable domain GAGVSQSPRYKVAKRGQDVALRCDPISGHVSLFWYQQALGQGPEFLTYFQNEAQLDKSGLPSDRFFAERPEGSVSTLKIQRTQQEDSAVYLCASSTQGLNTEAFFGQGTRLTVV.

The rearrangement uses TRBV2 and TRBJ2-2; 8 bases line up with TRBD2. The germline CDR1 and CDR2 sequences are SNHLY and FYNNEI. The ends lost 2 bases at V and 6 bases at J; junction bases unmatched: 8. The CDR3 is 16 amino acids. This chain's CDR3 is CASSEPNGRGAGELFF. DNA for the CDR3: TGTGCCAGCAGTGAACCGAACGGGAGGGGCGCCGGGGAGCTGTTTTTT.